The next 28 T cell receptor beta chains were all read from a single sample in a study of CD8 T cells in Susac syndrome. Roughly 0.45 to 1 ug RNA was reverse transcribed with random hexamers. TCRdb reprocessed the immunoSEQ multiplex PCR reads with MiXCR, giving one entry per CDR3 protein. There are roughly 120,000 distinct CDR3 sequences in the sample; 90% to 95% occur only once, and 0.093% lies in the top ten. The sequenced material came from CD4+ T cells from PBMCs. All receptors come from a human donor with multiple sclerosis.

The chain carries TRBV3-1 and TRBJ2-4; D uncertain. With 0 bases removed from V and 8 bases from J, the gap between germline ends came to 5 bases. This CDR3 is built from 12 residues. CDR1 and CDR2 from the germline V gene are LGHDT and YNNKEL (reference sequence). The CDR3 DNA reads TGTGCCAGCAGCCAAGAATGGCACATTCAGTACTTC. It encodes CASSQEWHIQYF.

The rearrangement joins TRBV7-2 to TRBJ2-3; 9 bases map to TRBD2. The CDR3 totals 13 residues. Germline V CDR1 and CDR2: SGHTA, FQGNSA. V shed 6 bases, J shed 4 bases, and the junction held 2 bases outside the gene matches. The CDR3 nucleotides read TGTGCCAGCAGGGCGGGGGGGCCAGATACGCAGTATTTT. Residues: CASRAGGPDTQYF.

The V gene is TRBV5-6, the J gene TRBJ2-7; no clear D gene. V gave up 0 bases and J gave up 5 bases, with 9 bases separating them. Germline CDR1 reads SGHDT; CDR2 reads YYEEEE. The CDR3 is made up of 13 amino acids. The CDR3 here is CASSLAGWDEQYF. CDR3 sequence (DNA): TGTGCCAGCAGCTTGGCCGGCTGGGACGAGCAGTACTTC.

The chain combines TRBV5-1 with TRBJ1-6; D perhaps matches TRBD1 (5 bases). V was pared by 2 bases and J by 7 bases, with 22 bases between. This CDR3 comprises 18 residues. Germline values: CDR1 SGHRS, CDR2 YFSETQ. The CDR3 region has the DNA TGCGCCAGCAGCTTTGGGCGGAAATCGGGACGGGAAAATTCACCCCTCCACTTT. This codes for CASSFGRKSGRENSPLHF.

This clonotype was counted a single time. The V and J genes are TRBV6-2 or TRBV6-3 and TRBJ2-1, with TRBD2 as a possible D gene (5 bases). The CDR3 has 14 residues. The ends were cut back, 4 bases at V and 2 bases at J, with 9 bases in the middle. Germline values: CDR1 MNHEY, CDR2 SVGEGT. As DNA, the CDR3 is TGTGCCAGCAGTTGGCGGGTCCCCTACAATGAGCAGTTCTTC. It yields the protein CASSWRVPYNEQFF.

The chain employs TRBV19 and TRBJ2-1; D uncertain. V was clipped by 3 bases and J by 2 bases, with 8 bases between them. The CDR3 is 14 residues long. Looked up from germline, CDR1 is LNHDA and CDR2 is SQIVND (reference sequence). In DNA form, the CDR3 reads TGTGCCAGTAGTATGGGGAACACCTACAATGAGCAGTTCTTC. Its protein is CASSMGNTYNEQFF.

The chain joins TRBV6-6 to TRBJ2-6; no firm D call. Trimming removed 7 bases at V and 0 bases at J, with 13 bases between. Germline CDR1 is MNHNY and CDR2 is SVGAGI (reference sequence). CDR3 size: 16 residues. CDR3 residues: CASTFSPASGANVLTF. The CDR3 nucleotides read TGTGCCAGCACGTTCTCCCCAGCCTCTGGGGCCAACGTCCTGACTTTC.

The V gene is TRBV7-2, the J gene TRBJ2-3; TRBD2 is a possible D gene (6 bases). Germline CDR1 is SGHTA and CDR2 is FQGNSA. The CDR3 spans 15 residues. V lost 5 bases and J 2 bases, leaving 14 bases between the germline ends. CDR3: CASSPWAGSTDTQYF. CDR3 in DNA: TGTGCCAGCAGCCCCTGGGCGGGGTCCACAGATACGCAGTATTTT.

The chain uses TRBV19 and TRBJ2-7, with 8 bases identical to TRBD1. The trim removed 3 bases at V and 6 bases at J, leaving 4 bases unmatched. There are 13 residues in the CDR3. Germline values: CDR1 LNHDA, CDR2 SQIVND (reference sequence). CDR3 DNA: TGTGCCAGTAGTATTCAGGGGGCGGCCGAGCAGTACTTC. Translating gives CASSIQGAAEQYF.

The V and J genes are TRBV5-1 and TRBJ2-4, with D perhaps TRBD1 (7 bases). This CDR3 is built from 14 residues. Per the germline V gene, CDR1 is SGHRS and CDR2 is YFSETQ. The V end was cut by 4 bases, the J end by 7 bases, with 15 bases between. The CDR3 sequence is CASSMPGDSNIQYF. The DNA of the CDR3 is TGCGCCAGCAGCATGCCGGGGGACAGCAACATTCAGTACTTC.

The rearrangement links TRBV14 to TRBJ2-4; the match to TRBD2 covers 11 bases. The CDR3 runs to 13 residues. Germline V gene lookup returns CDR1 SGHDN and CDR2 FVKESK. With V trimmed by 3 bases and J by 13 bases, 5 bases remained unmatched. DNA for the CDR3: TGTGCCAGCAGCCAGGCTAGCGGGGGGAGCCAGTACTTC. Encoded protein: CASSQASGGSQYF.

CDR3 residues: CASSPQGVDTGELFF. CDR3 DNA: TGTGCCAGTTCCCCCCAGGGCGTCGACACCGGGGAGCTGTTTTTT. This rearrangement joins TRBV19 to TRBJ2-2, with D perhaps matching TRBD1 (5 bases). The germline CDR1 and CDR2 sequences are LNHDA and SQIVND (reference sequence). CDR3 length: 15 residues. The ends were cut back, 8 bases at V and 3 bases at J, with 16 bases in the middle.

V gene TRBV20-1 combines with J gene TRBJ1-2; maybe TRBD1 (5 bases). CDR1 and CDR2 from the germline V gene are DFQATT and SNEGSKA (reference sequence). The ends were cut back, 5 bases at V and 4 bases at J, with 8 bases in the middle. The CDR3 loop spans 11 amino acids. The CDR3 is CSALDTYGYTF. DNA for the CDR3: TGCAGTGCTCTGGACACCTATGGCTACACCTTC.

The J gene is TRBJ2-6, the V gene TRBV30; D possibly corresponds to TRBD2 (5 bases). CDR1 and CDR2 from the germline V gene are GTSNPN and SVGIG (reference sequence). The CDR3 sequence is 15 residues long. The V and J ends lost 1 base and 0 bases respectively, with 7 bases between them. CDR3 nucleotides: TGTGCCTGGAGTGGAGGGAGCTCTGGGGCCAACGTCCTGACTTTC. Protein product: CAWSGGSSGANVLTF.

The V call is TRBV20-1, the J call TRBJ2-7; 7 bases agree with TRBD1. Germline-derived CDR1 and CDR2 are DFQATT and SNEGSKA (reference sequence). V was clipped by 3 bases and J by 6 bases; unmatched bases: 5. The length of the CDR3 is 12 residues. CDR3 region: CSARDRSAEQYF. For the CDR3, the DNA is TGCAGTGCTAGGGACAGGTCCGCCGAGCAGTACTTC.

The chain joins TRBV27 to TRBJ1-2, with D uncertain. The V end lost 2 bases, the J end lost 1 base, and 20 bases lay between the germline ends. Per germline, CDR1 MNHEY and CDR2 SMNVEV (reference sequence). This CDR3 spans 18 amino acids. The CDR3 sequence is CASSLNPPRSALNYGYTF. The CDR3, as DNA: TGTGCCAGCAGTTTAAACCCTCCGCGGAGTGCACTTAACTATGGCTACACCTTC.

V gene TRBV20-1 combines with J gene TRBJ2-1; 10 bases match TRBD2. Germline CDR1 DFQATT, CDR2 SNEGSKA (reference sequence). V was pared by 3 bases and J by 5 bases, with 13 bases of the junction left unmatched. This CDR3 spans 17 amino acids. The CDR3 nucleotides are TGCAGTGCTAGCGGAACCCGGGCTAGCGGGAGAAACAATGAGCAGTTCTTC. Amino acids: CSASGTRASGRNNEQFF.

The rearrangement uses TRBV29-1 and TRBJ2-7; D may match TRBD1 or TRBD2 (5 bases each). The length of the CDR3 is 12 residues. CDR1 and CDR2 from the germline V gene are SQVTM and ANQGSEA. Trimming cost V 6 bases and J 5 bases, with 14 bases left between them. The CDR3, as DNA: TGCAGCGTGTTTCTCCGGGGCAACGAGCAGTACTTC. It translates to CSVFLRGNEQYF.

This chain joins TRBV5-1 and TRBJ1-1, with TRBD1 as a possible D gene (5 bases). The germline V gene has CDR1 SGHRS and CDR2 YFSETQ. V was clipped by 4 bases and J by 4 bases, with 17 bases between them. The CDR3 length is 15 residues. The CDR3 region has the DNA TGCGCCAGCAGCCTGGGGGACGGCACAAGCACTGAAGCTTTCTTT. It is translated as CASSLGDGTSTEAFF.

The chain couples TRBV5-1 to TRBJ2-3, with D maybe TRBD1 (6 bases). The CDR3 totals 13 residues. The germline V and J ends were trimmed by 0 bases and 6 bases, with 8 bases remaining between them. Germline CDR1 reads SGHRS; CDR2 reads YFSETQ. The CDR3 DNA reads TGCGCCAGCAGCTTGGAAGGGGGTGATACGCAGTATTTT. Residues: CASSLEGGDTQYF.

The V and J genes are TRBV12-3 or TRBV12-4 and TRBJ1-5, with D possibly being TRBD1 (5 bases). This CDR3 has 15 amino acids. Trimming stripped 5 bases from V and 2 bases from J, with 13 bases between. The CDR3 DNA sequence: TGTGCCAGCAGTCCTGGGCAGGGAGGCAATCAGCCCCAGCATTTT. This gives the protein CASSPGQGGNQPQHF.

The chain couples TRBV19 to TRBJ1-1; 7 bases agree with TRBD1. Germline CDR1 is LNHDA and CDR2 is SQIVND (reference sequence). With 9 bases clipped from V and 3 bases from J, the junction kept 13 bases outside the gene matches. The CDR3 covers 15 residues. The chain's CDR3 is CASSLNRGLDTEAFF. The DNA of the CDR3 is TGTGCCAGCTCATTAAACAGGGGCCTCGACACTGAAGCTTTCTTT.

This clonotype was counted only a few times. This chain connects TRBV6-1 to TRBJ1-2; 7 bases align to TRBD1. This CDR3 is built from 13 residues. J gave up 2 bases and V 5 bases, and 2 bases lay outside the gene matches. Germline V CDR1 and CDR2: MNHNS, SASEGT. The CDR3 DNA reads as TGTGCCAGCAGTCGGGACAGCAACTATGGCTACACCTTC. Its protein is CASSRDSNYGYTF.

J is TRBJ1-6 and V is TRBV6-1; D remains ambiguous. Trimming removed 6 bases from V and 0 bases from J, with 3 bases in between. This CDR3 is 13 amino acids long. Germline CDR1 and CDR2: MNHNS and SASEGT. The CDR3, as DNA: TGTGCCAGCAGGGACTCCTATAATTCACCCCTCCACTTT. It encodes CASRDSYNSPLHF.

The rearrangement links TRBV7-3 to TRBJ1-2, with a possible D match to TRBD1 (6 bases). The CDR3 sequence is 16 residues long. Germline loops: CDR1 SGHTA, CDR2 FQGTGA. V shed 5 bases and J shed 6 bases, with 22 bases lying between them. This CDR3 reads CASSPSGGGGGDGYTF. The CDR3 nucleotides read TGTGCCAGCAGCCCTTCGGGCGGGGGCGGGGGGGATGGCTACACCTTC.

The chain employs TRBV11-2 and TRBJ2-7; no definite D call. CDR1 is SGHAT and CDR2 is FQNNGV in the germline V gene. V was cut by 5 bases and J by 2 bases, with 16 bases left in between. The length of the CDR3 is 15 residues. CDR3: CASSPLDVSPYEQYF. The CDR3 nucleotides read TGTGCCAGCAGCCCCCTGGATGTCAGCCCCTACGAGCAGTACTTC.

This sequence joins TRBV15 and TRBJ1-2; TRBD1 aligns across 8 bases. This CDR3 has 12 residues. Germline values: CDR1 LNHNV, CDR2 YYDKDF (reference sequence). Trimming took 7 bases from V and 5 from J; bases not matched to a gene: 3. The CDR3 reads CATKRQGYGYTF. CDR3 DNA: TGTGCCACCAAAAGACAGGGGTATGGCTACACCTTC.

The chain employs TRBV5-4 and TRBJ2-2, with D possibly being TRBD1 (6 bases). Germline V gives CDR1 SGHNT, CDR2 YYREEE (reference sequence). Trimming took 1 base from V and 4 from J, leaving 8 bases between them. This CDR3 contains 14 residues. This CDR3 is CASSLRGFTGELFF. The CDR3 nucleotides read TGTGCCAGCAGCTTGAGGGGGTTCACCGGGGAGCTGTTTTTT.